Described below is a single T cell receptor beta chain sequence and its context. This clonotype was detected many times. It lacks a known antigen. Base qualities are not recorded, but no much larger clone differs from it by a single base. The TCR beta CDR3 regions were amplified from the RNA transcripts. For the first round of RT-PCR on the TCR CDR3, the HTBI primer set was used together with the Qiagen OneStep RT-PCR kit. Libraries were constructed in a second round of multiplex PCR, after which size selection and purification were carried out. Paired-end sequencing of the libraries was performed with 100 bp reads on an Illumina HiSeq2000. The authors processed their data as follows. SOAPnuke was used to process the raw data, with reads discarded if the reads contained adapters or uncalled bases, had a mean Phred below 15, or lacked an exact constant-primer or identifier match. COPE v1.2.5 was used to merge high-quality paired reads, and clonotypes were defined as unique nucleotide sequences. Clonotypes were aligned to IMGT TRBV, TRBD and TRBJ reference segments using MiTCR v1.1. Analysis was restricted to V-J combinations with a frequency above 0.0001, which covered roughly 99% of repertoires. A TCS score was defined as the ratio of F50 (clonal expansion) to E x V (chaos), with BLOSUM62-based TCRdist applied between CDR3 peptides within each V-J. Welch's t-statistics and random forest reduced roughly 530 V-J features to around 14, which were used in a naive Bayes classifier (R e1071). TCRdb itself trimmed the public reads at Q25 with fastp, ran MiXCR and retained productive beta chains. Each record represents a unique CDR3 protein, reported with the most common genes and DNA among its rows. TCRdb's processing, not the authors' own work, is the source of the V and J calls. For this sample there are 250,000 to 300,000 distinct CDR3 sequences; less than 15% appear just once. Roughly 7.5% of the sample belongs to the ten largest clones.

The sample comes from a study of T cells in Graves' hyperthyroidism and ophthalmopathy (dated by TCRdb to about 2019). Regarding the study in general: Peripheral blood was sampled at the time of initial diagnosis, prior to any treatment. In addition, the study compared T-cell repertoires in thyroid tissue and in blood from roughly 6 Graves' hyperthyroidism patients. TCR V-J signatures able to tell the groups apart were searched for in a discovery cohort of 90 to 100 patients, of whom under 45 had Graves' ophthalmopathy and under 65 had stable Graves' hyperthyroidism. TCR Vbeta CDR3 sequencing of 140 or so peripheral blood samples (roughly 41 ophthalmopathy, roughly 74 hyperthyroidism and some 17 progressor patients) is reported in the paper. Prospective prediction of ophthalmopathy was tested in an independent validation cohort of about 19 hyperthyroidism patients and approximately 17 patients who later progressed to ophthalmopathy. Once sampling was done, hyperthyroidism patients were given methimazole at a starting dose of 30 mg daily, whereas ophthalmopathy patients were given high-dose intravenous methylprednisolone. The 100 or so discovery patients were randomly split 7:3 into training and test sets.

Hyperthyroidism patients were newly diagnosed, had a disease duration of under 2 months, and were aged 18 to 65 years. The study excluded patients with uncontrolled infections, other autoimmune diseases, pregnancy or lactation. Diagnoses were established on the basis of clinical symptoms, serum thyroxine and TRAb, thyroid ultrasound, and orbital computed tomography. Blood from progressor patients was drawn when they were first diagnosed with hyperthyroidism, before any ophthalmopathy symptoms appeared. PBMCs were separated from roughly 10 ml of fresh peripheral blood using Ficoll-Paque density gradient centrifugation. Progressor patients were initially diagnosed with Graves' hyperthyroidism and developed ophthalmopathy during follow-up. Total RNA was extracted with Trizol reagent, and quality was checked on an Agilent 2100 Bioanalyzer. Results and caveats for the whole study, not just this receptor: During validation, the model predicted progression to ophthalmopathy a median of around 7 months ahead of onset, with approximately 70% sensitivity and about 72% specificity. No statistical method was used to fix the sample size in advance, and group allocation was not hidden from the investigators. A 13 V-J signature model separated ophthalmopathy from stable hyperthyroidism, with about 90% sensitivity and 81% to 83% specificity in cross-validation and 80%/75% in testing. Most expanded thyroid clonotypes (frequency above 0.001) were also found in blood, which suggests that blood repertoires may mirror thyroid immune responses.

Trimming costs V 5 bases and J 2 bases, and their ends lie 13 bases apart. The CDR3, from cysteine to phenylalanine, totals 15 residues. Kept here is only the CDR3 DNA, which spans 45 bases and is read in frame from base 1. Based on the germline V gene (reference sequence), the CDR1 and CDR2 sequences are PRHDT and FYEKMQ. The sequenced material came from blood. The clonotype originates from a woman younger than 45 with Graves' hyperthyroidism that later progressed to Graves' ophthalmopathy. The chain is encoded by TRBV13 joined to TRBJ2-1; TRBD1 might be the D gene, on 5 matching bases. The bases are TGTGCCAGCAGCCCCTGGGGCTTCACCTACAATGAGCAGTTCTTC. This encodes CASSPWGFTYNEQFF.